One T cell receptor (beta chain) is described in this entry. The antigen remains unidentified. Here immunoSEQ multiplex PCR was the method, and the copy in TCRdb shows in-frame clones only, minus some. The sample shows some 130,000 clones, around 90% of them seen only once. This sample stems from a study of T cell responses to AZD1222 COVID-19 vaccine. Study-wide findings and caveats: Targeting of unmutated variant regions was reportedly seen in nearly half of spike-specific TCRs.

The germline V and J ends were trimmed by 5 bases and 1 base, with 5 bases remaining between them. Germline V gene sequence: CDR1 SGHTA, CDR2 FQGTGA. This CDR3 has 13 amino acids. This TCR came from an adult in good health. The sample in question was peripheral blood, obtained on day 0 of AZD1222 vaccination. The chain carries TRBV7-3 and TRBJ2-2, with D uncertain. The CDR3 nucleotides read TGTGCCAGCAGCCACAGGAACACCGGGGAGCTGTTTTTT. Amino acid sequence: CASSHRNTGELFF.